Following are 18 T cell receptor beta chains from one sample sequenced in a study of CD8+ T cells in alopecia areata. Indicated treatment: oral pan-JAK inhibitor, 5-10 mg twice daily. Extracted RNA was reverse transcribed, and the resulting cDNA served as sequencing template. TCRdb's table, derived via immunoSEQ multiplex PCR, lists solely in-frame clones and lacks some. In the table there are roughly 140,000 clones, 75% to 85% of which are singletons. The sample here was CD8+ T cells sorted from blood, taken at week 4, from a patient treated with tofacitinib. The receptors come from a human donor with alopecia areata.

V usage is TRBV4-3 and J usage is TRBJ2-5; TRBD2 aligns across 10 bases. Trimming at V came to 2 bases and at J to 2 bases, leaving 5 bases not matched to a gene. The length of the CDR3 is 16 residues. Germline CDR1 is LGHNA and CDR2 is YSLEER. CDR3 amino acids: CASSQSSGGAQETQYF. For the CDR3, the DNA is TGCGCCAGCAGCCAATCGAGCGGGGGGGCACAAGAGACCCAGTACTTC.

The CDR3 DNA reads as TGTGCCAGTAGTCAGGGGGCACGGGACGAGCAGTACTTC. Translated, it gives CASSQGARDEQYF. The chain recombines TRBV19 with TRBJ2-7, with 8 bases lining up with TRBD1. CDR3 size: 13 residues. Losses at the gene ends were 5 bases for V and 5 bases for J; bases not matched to a gene: 5. Germline assignment: CDR1 LNHDA and CDR2 SQIVND (reference sequence).

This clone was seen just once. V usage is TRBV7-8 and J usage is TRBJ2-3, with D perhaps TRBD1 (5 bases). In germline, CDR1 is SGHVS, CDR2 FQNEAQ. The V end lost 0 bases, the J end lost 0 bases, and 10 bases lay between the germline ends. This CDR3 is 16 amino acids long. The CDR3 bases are TGTGCCAGCAGCTTAGCGTCAGGGCCTAGCACAGATACGCAGTATTTT. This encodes CASSLASGPSTDTQYF. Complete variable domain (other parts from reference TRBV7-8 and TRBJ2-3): GAGVSQSPRYKVAKRGQDVALRCDPISGHVSLFWYQQALGQGPEFLTYFQNEAQLDKSGLPSDRFFAERPEGSVSTLKIQRTQQEDSAVYLCASSLASGPSTDTQYFGPGTRLTVL.

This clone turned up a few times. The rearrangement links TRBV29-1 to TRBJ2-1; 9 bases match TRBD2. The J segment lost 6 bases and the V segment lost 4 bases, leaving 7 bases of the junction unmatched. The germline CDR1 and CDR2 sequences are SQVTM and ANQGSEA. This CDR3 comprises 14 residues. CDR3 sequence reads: CSVGGTSTPNEQFF. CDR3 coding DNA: TGCAGCGTTGGGGGGACTAGCACACCCAATGAGCAGTTCTTC.

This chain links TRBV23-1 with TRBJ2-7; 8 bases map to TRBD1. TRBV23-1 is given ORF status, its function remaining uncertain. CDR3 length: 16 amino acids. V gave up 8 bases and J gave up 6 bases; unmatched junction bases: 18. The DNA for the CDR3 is TGCGCCAGCCAGCGGAAGGACAGGGCTTTTAACTTCGAGCAGTACTTC. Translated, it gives CASQRKDRAFNFEQYF.

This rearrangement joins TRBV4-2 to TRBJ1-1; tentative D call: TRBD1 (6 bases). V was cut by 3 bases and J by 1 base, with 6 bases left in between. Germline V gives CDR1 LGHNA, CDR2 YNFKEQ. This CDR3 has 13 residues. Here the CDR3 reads CASSQGQNTEAFF. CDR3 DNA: TGTGCCAGCAGCCAGGGACAGAACACTGAAGCTTTCTTT.

The CDR3 DNA follows: TGTGCCAGCAGTCCGCTAGCGGGGGAGGGTGAGCAGTTCTTC. Residues: CASSPLAGEGEQFF. The chain joins TRBV27 to TRBJ2-1; 10 nucleotides match TRBD2. The V and J ends lost 5 bases and 9 bases, in that order; junction bases with no gene match: 7. Per the germline V gene, CDR1 is MNHEY and CDR2 is SMNVEV (reference sequence). The CDR3 totals 14 residues.

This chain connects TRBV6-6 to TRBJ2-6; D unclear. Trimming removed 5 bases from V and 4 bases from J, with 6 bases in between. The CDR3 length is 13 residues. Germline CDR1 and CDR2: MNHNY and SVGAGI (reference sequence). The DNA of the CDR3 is TGTGCCAGCAGTCTGTACGGGGCCAACGTCCTGACTTTC. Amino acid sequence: CASSLYGANVLTF.

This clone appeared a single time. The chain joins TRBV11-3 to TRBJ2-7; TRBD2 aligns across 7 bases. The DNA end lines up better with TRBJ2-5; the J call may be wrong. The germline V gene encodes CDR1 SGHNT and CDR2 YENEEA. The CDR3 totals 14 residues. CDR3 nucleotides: TGTGCCAGCAGCTCCAGGCCGGGGGGAGAGACCCAGTACTTC. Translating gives CASSSRPGGETQYF.

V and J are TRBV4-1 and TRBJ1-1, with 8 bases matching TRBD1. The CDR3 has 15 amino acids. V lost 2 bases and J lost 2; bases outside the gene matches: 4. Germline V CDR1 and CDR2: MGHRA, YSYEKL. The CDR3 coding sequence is TGCGCCAGCAGCCAAATGACAGGGGTCAACACTGAAGCTTTCTTT. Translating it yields CASSQMTGVNTEAFF.

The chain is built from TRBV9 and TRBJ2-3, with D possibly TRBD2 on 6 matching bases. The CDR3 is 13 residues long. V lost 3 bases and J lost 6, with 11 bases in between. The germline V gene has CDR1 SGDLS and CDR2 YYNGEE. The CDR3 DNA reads TGTGCCAGCAGCGCCTGGGGGGAGGATACGCAGTATTTT. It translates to CASSAWGEDTQYF.

CDR3 protein: CASSPNFGRKEKLFF. DNA for the CDR3: TGTGCCAGCAGTCCAAACTTCGGGAGGAAGGAAAAACTGTTTTTT. The V and J genes are TRBV27 and TRBJ1-4; D not certain. CDR3 length: 15 residues. Germline-derived CDR1 and CDR2 are MNHEY and SMNVEV (reference sequence). Trimming took 5 bases from V and 8 from J, leaving 18 bases between them.

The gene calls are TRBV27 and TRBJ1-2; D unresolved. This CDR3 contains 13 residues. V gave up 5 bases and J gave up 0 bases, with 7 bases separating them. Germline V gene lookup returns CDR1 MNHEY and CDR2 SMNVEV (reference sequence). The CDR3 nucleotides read TGTGCCAGCAGTGAATCCGCTAACTATGGCTACACCTTC. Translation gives CASSESANYGYTF.

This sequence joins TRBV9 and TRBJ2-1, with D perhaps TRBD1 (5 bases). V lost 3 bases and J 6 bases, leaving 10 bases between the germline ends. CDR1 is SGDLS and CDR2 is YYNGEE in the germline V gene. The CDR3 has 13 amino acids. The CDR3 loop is CASSEDDSNEQFF. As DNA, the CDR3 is TGTGCCAGCAGCGAAGATGACAGCAATGAGCAGTTCTTC.

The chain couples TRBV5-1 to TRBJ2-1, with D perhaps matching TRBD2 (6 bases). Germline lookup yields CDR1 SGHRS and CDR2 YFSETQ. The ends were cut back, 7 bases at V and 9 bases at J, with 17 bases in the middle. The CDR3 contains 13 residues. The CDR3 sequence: CASLEARGSEQFF. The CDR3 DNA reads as TGCGCCAGCCTGGAGGCGCGGGGAAGTGAGCAGTTCTTC. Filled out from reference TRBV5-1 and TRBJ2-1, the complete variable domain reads KAGVTQTPRYLIKTRGQQVTLSCSPISGHRSVSWYQQTPGQGLQFLFEYFSETQRNKGNFPGRFSGRQFSNSRSEMNVSTLELGDSALYLCASLEARGSEQFFGPGTRLTVL.

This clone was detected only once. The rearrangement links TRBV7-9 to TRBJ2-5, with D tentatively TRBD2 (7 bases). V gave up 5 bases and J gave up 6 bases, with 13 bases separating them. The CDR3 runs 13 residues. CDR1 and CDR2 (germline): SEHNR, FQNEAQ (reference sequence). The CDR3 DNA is TGTGCCAGCAGCCCCGAGGGGGGGAAGACCCAGTACTTC. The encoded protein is CASSPEGGKTQYF.

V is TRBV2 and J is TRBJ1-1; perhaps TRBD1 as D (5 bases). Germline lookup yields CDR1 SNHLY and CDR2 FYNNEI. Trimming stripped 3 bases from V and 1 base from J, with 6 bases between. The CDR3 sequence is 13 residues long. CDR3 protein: CASSEQGNTEAFF. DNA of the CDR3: TGTGCCAGCAGTGAGCAGGGGAACACTGAAGCTTTCTTT.

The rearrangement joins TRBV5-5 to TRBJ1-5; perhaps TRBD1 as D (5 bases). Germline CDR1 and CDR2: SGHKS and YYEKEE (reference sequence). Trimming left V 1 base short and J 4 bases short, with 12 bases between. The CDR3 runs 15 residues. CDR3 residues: CASSLSGGFNQPQHF. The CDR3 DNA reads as TGTGCCAGCAGCTTGTCCGGGGGGTTTAATCAGCCCCAGCATTTT. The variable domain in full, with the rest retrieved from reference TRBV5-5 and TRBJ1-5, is DAGVTQSPTHLIKTRGQQVTLRCSPISGHKSVSWYQQVLGQGPQFIFQYYEKEERGRGNFPDRFSARQFPNYSSELNVNALLLGDSALYLCASSLSGGFNQPQHFGDGTRLSIL.